This T cell receptor (beta chain) was found in a study of shared clonotypes between healthy human individuals. Study-wide results and caveats: Shared across a handful of donors were roughly 5% of the naive CD4 clonotypes.

Points on this clone: Its antigen remains unknown.

Here immunoSEQ multiplex PCR was the method, and the copy in TCRdb shows in-frame clones only, minus some. In the table there are roughly 500,000 clones, about 96% of which are singletons. The V end was cut by 1 base, the J end by 1 base, with 9 bases between. Germline values: CDR1 SGHNT, CDR2 YYREEE (reference sequence). The CDR3 contains 14 residues. This clonotype originated in a woman in her twenties or thirties in good health. Material: naive CD4+ T cells sorted from blood. Subset in this sample: CD45RA+ positively selected. The genes are TRBV5-4 and TRBJ2-7; possibly TRBD1 for D (5 bases). CDR3 protein: CASSLTTGSYEQYF. As DNA, the CDR3 is TGTGCCAGCAGCTTGACCACAGGATCCTACGAGCAGTACTTC.